This T cell receptor (beta chain) was recorded in a study of OX40 agonist ivuxolimab in advanced cancers. Study-level background: Among those treated, three patients had partial responses, one with hepatocellular carcinoma and two with cutaneous melanoma.

The method was immunoSEQ multiplex PCR; TCRdb's version includes in-frame clones alone and lacks a portion of them. Of approximately 100,000 clones in the sample, roughly nine tenths were seen once. About this clone itself: What it binds is not known.

CDR3 length: 15 residues. The ends lost 8 bases at V and 3 bases at J; junction bases unmatched: 9. The germline CDR1 and CDR2 sequences are SGHTA and FQGNSA. Study-wide findings and caveats: Both blood CD4+ and CD8+ T cells showed clonal growth by week 6 at 0.1 to 3.0 mg/kg. There were, on average, more expanded clones in CD8+ T cells than in CD4+.

This TCR was recovered from an adult with an advanced solid tumor such as melanoma, head and neck, liver or kidney cancer. The chain uses TRBV7-2 and TRBJ2-7, with 11 bases lining up with TRBD2. The source material was CD4+ or CD8+ T cells sorted from blood, sampled in a trial of the OX40 agonist ivuxolimab. In nucleotides, the CDR3 is TGTGCCAGCGCAGGGGGGCTAGCGGGAGGCTACGAGCAGTACTTC. Translation: CASAGGLAGGYEQYF.